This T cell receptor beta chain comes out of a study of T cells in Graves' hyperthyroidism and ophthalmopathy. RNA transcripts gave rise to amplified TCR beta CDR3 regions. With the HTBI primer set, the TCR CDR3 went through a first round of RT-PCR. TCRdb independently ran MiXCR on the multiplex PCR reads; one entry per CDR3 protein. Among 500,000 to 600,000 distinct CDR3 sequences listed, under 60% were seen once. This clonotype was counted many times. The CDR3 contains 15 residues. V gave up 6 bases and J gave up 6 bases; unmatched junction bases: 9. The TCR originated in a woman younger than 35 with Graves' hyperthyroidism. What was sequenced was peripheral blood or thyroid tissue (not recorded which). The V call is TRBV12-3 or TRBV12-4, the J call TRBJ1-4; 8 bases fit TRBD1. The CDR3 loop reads CASSRQGTRYEKLFF. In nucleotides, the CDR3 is TGTGCCAGCAGCAGACAGGGGACCAGATATGAAAAACTGTTTTTT.